A selection of T cell receptor beta chains follows, all from one sample in a study of siplizumab effects on memory and regulatory T cells. Assay used: immunoSEQ multiplex PCR; TCRdb lists only in-frame clones, some missing. The sample yields 120,000 or so clones, 80% to 95% seen once. The sequenced sample consisted of CD4+ T cells sorted from blood. These receptor sequences come from a human donor in good health. Both conserved end residues are part of each CDR3. The D gene is left open where the match is weak. Size tells how often a clone was seen (once, few, many) or the class of an expanded clone, and some rows leave it out.

D,size,V,J,CDR3,DNA
NA,once,TRBV19,TRBJ2-5,CASSIGGLETQYF,TGTGCCAGTAGTATCGGAGGTTTGGAGACCCAGTACTTC
NA,NA,TRBV2,TRBJ2-7,CASRGQSYEQYF,TGTGCCAGCCGGGGGCAGAGCTACGAGCAGTACTTC
TRBD2,NA,TRBV5-4,TRBJ2-1,CASSLLKLAGGRNEQFF,TGTGCCAGCAGCCTTCTAAAGCTAGCGGGGGGGAGGAATGAGCAGTTCTTC
NA,NA,TRBV6-5,TRBJ1-1,CASRRGHPNTEAFF,TGTGCCAGCAGGCGGGGACACCCGAACACTGAAGCTTTCTTT
NA,NA,TRBV15,TRBJ1-3,CATSRVKGRNTIYF,TGTGCCACCAGCAGAGTCAAGGGGAGAAACACCATATATTTT
TRBD2,NA,TRBV5-8,TRBJ2-5,CASSSPTSGGETQYF,TGTGCCAGCAGCTCGCCGACTAGCGGGGGAGAGACCCAGTACTTC
NA,NA,TRBV6-5,TRBJ2-7,CASSYKTGTYYEQYF,TGTGCCAGCAGTTATAAGACGGGGACCTACTACGAGCAGTACTTC
NA,NA,TRBV10-3,TRBJ2-5,CAISANQETQYF,TGTGCCATCAGTGCTAACCAAGAGACCCAGTACTTC
NA,NA,TRBV5-5,TRBJ2-7,CASSTSGLRGEQYF,TGTGCCAGCAGCACCTCGGGACTTAGAGGAGAGCAGTACTTC
NA,NA,TRBV13,TRBJ2-7,CASSFRGGARYEQYF,TGTGCCAGCAGCTTTAGAGGGGGTGCGAGGTACGAGCAGTACTTC
NA,NA,TRBV6-1,TRBJ1-1,CASSATRDDEAFF,TGTGCCAGCAGTGCAACGAGAGACGATGAAGCTTTCTTT
TRBD2,NA,TRBV19,TRBJ2-1,CASSSPGLIYNEQFF,TGTGCCAGTAGTTCCCCGGGACTAATCTACAATGAGCAGTTCTTC
NA,NA,TRBV2,TRBJ1-4,CASSELGKLFF,TGTGCCAGCAGTGAATTGGGAAAACTGTTTTTT
TRBD2,NA,TRBV18,TRBJ2-1,CASSPPSSGSNEQFF,TGTGCCAGCTCACCACCGTCTAGCGGAAGCAATGAGCAGTTCTTC
TRBD1,NA,TRBV6-5,TRBJ2-6,CASSHRTGSANVLTF,TGTGCCAGCAGTCACCGGACAGGCTCGGCCAACGTCCTGACTTTC
TRBD1,NA,TRBV10-3,TRBJ1-6,CAIGQGARGSPLHF,TGTGCCATCGGACAGGGGGCTCGTGGTTCACCCCTCCACTTT
TRBD1,once,TRBV19,TRBJ1-6,CASSRGQGNSPLHF,TGTGCCAGTAGTAGGGGACAGGGAAATTCACCCCTCCACTTT
NA,few,TRBV2,TRBJ1-5,CASTWQDQPQHF,TGTGCCAGCACCTGGCAGGATCAGCCCCAGCATTTT
TRBD2,NA,TRBV19,TRBJ2-1,CASSIDTSGRREQFF,TGTGCCAGTAGTATAGATACGAGCGGGAGACGGGAGCAGTTCTTC
NA,few,TRBV19,TRBJ1-5,CASSLGQYNQPQHF,TGTGCCAGTAGTCTTGGACAGTACAATCAGCCCCAGCATTTT
TRBD2,NA,TRBV5-4,TRBJ2-5,CASSLKVAGQETQYF,TGTGCCAGCAGCTTGAAGGTAGCGGGGCAAGAGACCCAGTACTTC
TRBD1,NA,TRBV4-2,TRBJ1-4,CASSQGGQGTNEKLFF,TGTGCCAGCAGCCAAGGCGGACAGGGGACTAATGAAAAACTGTTTTTT
NA,many,TRBV7-9,TRBJ1-2,CASSPGGVDYGYTF,TGTGCCAGCAGCCCCGGGGGGGTCGACTATGGCTACACCTTC
TRBD1,NA,TRBV11-2,TRBJ2-3,CASSTQKRTGGPDTQYF,TGTGCCAGCAGCACGCAAAAACGGACAGGGGGCCCAGATACGCAGTATTTT
NA,NA,TRBV29-1,TRBJ2-1,CSVCPQGKHLNEQFF,TGCAGCGTTTGCCCCCAGGGCAAACATTTAAATGAGCAGTTCTTC
NA,NA,TRBV7-3,TRBJ2-6,CASSFSGANVLTF,TGTGCCAGCAGCTTCTCTGGGGCCAACGTCCTGACTTTC
NA,NA,TRBV2,TRBJ1-2,CASSERRADGYTF,TGTGCCAGCAGTGAGCGGAGGGCCGATGGCTACACCTTC
NA,NA,TRBV6-5,TRBJ1-1,CASSYFSEYTEAFF,TGTGCCAGCAGTTATTTTTCGGAGTACACTGAAGCTTTCTTT
NA,NA,TRBV30,TRBJ1-1,CAWSVGRGGNTEAFF,TGTGCCTGGAGTGTAGGGCGAGGGGGTAACACTGAAGCTTTCTTT
NA,once,TRBV7-2,TRBJ2-1,CASSPRVGPYNEQFF,TGTGCCAGCAGCCCCCGGGTGGGCCCCTACAATGAGCAGTTCTTC